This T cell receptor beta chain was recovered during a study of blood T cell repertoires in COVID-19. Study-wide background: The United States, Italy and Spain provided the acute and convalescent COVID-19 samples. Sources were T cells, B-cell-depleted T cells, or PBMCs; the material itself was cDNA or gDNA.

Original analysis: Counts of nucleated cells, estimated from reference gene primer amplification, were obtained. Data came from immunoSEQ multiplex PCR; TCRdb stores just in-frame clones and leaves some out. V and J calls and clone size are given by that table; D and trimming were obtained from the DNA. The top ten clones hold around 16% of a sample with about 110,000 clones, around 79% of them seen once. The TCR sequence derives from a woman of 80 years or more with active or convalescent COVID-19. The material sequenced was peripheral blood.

As DNA, the CDR3 is TGTGCCAGCAGCCAACGACTAGCGGGAGATACGCAGTATTTT. Its protein product is CASSQRLAGDTQYF. The chain is built from TRBV7-9 and TRBJ2-3, with 10 nucleotides matching TRBD2. V shed 5 bases and J 5 bases; nucleotides not matched to a gene: 4. The germline CDR1 and CDR2 sequences are SEHNR and FQNEAQ (reference sequence). CDR3 length: 14 amino acids.